This T cell receptor (beta chain) was recorded in a study of identical twins. Study findings and constraints: Monozygotic twins shared more out-of-frame TCR alpha than recombination models predicted.

Comment on this clonotype: Its cognate antigen is unknown.

A universal primer binding site was introduced by template switching. The final cDNA contained unique molecular identifiers. TCRdb used MiXCR to reprocess the 5' RACE reads, holding one entry per CDR3 protein. The sample lists around 250,000 distinct CDR3 sequences, 5.5% to 7% occurring once. V shed 3 bases and J 5 bases; nucleotides not matched to a gene: 6. This CDR3 has 13 residues. CDR1 and CDR2 from the germline V gene are DFQATT and SNEGSKA (reference sequence). These records were also assigned to another study, of yellow fever vaccine responses in identical twins.

The V and J genes are TRBV20-1 and TRBJ2-5, with 7 bases fitting TRBD1. The receptor's source is a woman in her late teens or twenties in good health. The sample comprised memory (CD45RO+) T cells sorted from blood. The chain's CDR3 is CSARKGTAETQYF. The DNA of the CDR3 is TGCAGTGCTAGGAAGGGGACAGCGGAGACCCAGTACTTC.